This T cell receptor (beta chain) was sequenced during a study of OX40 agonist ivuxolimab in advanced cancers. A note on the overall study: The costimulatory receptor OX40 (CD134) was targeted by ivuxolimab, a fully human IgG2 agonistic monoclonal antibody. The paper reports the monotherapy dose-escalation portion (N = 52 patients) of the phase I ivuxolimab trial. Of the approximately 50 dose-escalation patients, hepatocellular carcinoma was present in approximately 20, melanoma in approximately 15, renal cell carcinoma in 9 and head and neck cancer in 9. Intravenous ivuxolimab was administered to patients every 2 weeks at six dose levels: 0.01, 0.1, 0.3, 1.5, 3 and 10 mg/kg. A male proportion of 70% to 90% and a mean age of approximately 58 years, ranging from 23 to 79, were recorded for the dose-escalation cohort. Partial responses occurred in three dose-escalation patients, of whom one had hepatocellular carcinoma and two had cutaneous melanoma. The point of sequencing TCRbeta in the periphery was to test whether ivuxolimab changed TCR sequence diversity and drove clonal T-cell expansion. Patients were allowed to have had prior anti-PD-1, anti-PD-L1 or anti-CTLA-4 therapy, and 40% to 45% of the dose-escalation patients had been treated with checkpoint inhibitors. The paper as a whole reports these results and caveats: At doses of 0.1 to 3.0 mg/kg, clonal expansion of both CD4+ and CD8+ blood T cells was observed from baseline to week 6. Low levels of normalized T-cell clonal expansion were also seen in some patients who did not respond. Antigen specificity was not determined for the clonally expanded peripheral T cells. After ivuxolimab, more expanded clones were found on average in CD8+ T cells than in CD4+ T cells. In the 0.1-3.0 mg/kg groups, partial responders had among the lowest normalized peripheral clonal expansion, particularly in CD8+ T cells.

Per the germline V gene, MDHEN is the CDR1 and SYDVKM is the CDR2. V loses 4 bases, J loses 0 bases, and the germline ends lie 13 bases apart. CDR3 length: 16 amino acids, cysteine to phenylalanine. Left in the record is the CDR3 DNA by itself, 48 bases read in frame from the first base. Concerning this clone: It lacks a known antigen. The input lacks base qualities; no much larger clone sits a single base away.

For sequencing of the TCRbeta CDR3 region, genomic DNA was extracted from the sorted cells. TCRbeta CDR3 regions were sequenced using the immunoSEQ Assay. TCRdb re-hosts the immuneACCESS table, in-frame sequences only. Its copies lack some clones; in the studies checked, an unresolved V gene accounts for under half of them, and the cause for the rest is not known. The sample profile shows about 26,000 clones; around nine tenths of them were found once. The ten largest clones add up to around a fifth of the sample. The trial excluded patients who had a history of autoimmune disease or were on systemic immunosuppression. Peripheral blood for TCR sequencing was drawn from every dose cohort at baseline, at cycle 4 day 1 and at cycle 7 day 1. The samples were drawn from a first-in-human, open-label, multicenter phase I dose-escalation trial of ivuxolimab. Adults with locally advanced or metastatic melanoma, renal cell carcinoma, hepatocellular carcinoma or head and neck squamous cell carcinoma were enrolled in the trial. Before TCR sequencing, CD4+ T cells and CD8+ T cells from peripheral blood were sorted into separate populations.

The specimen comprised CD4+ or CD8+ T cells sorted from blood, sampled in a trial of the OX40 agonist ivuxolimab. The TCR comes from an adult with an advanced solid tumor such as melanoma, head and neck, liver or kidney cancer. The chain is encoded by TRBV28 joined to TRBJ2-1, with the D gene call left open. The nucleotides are TGTGCCAGCAGTTCCTCAGATATTAGCTCCTACAATGAGCAGTTCTTC. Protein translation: CASSSSDISSYNEQFF.